These 22 T cell receptor beta chains were sequenced from one sample in a study of human T cells and chemical hapten exposure. It was unfractionated whole blood from which total RNA was extracted. Individual cDNA molecules (in the library) carried attached unique molecular identifiers. From the reads, TCRdb called clonotypes with MiXCR, one entry per CDR3 protein. The table has more than 950 distinct CDR3 sequences, around 88% seen once. Specimen: whole blood. The receptors originated from a human donor with alopecia, or a healthy volunteer (not recorded which). Some clones in this sample may be carry-over from other donors' samples. This table probably holds off-target reads from a library built for another chain.

The table lists this clonotype with a few counts. V usage is TRBV28 and J usage is TRBJ2-7, with no clear D. Trimming took 5 bases from V and 11 from J, leaving 13 bases between them. CDR1 is MDHEN and CDR2 is SYDVKM in the germline V gene. The CDR3 totals 11 residues. DNA for the CDR3: TGTGCCAGCAGTCAAACCCCGGATAAGTACTTC. Protein product: CASSQTPDKYF.

This clonotype showed up just a few times. The DNA for the CDR3 is TGCAGTGCTCAACTGACTAGAACCTACGAGCAGTACTTC. Protein: CSAQLTRTYEQYF. The J gene is TRBJ2-7, the V gene TRBV20-1; a possible D gene is TRBD2 (6 bases). This CDR3 has 13 residues. Trimming pared 5 bases from V and 2 bases from J, leaving 13 bases between. In germline, CDR1 is DFQATT, CDR2 SNEGSKA (reference sequence).

The V call is TRBV12-3 or TRBV12-4, the J call TRBJ1-1; TRBD1 might be the D (5 bases). Trimming removed 2 bases from V and 0 bases from J, with 7 bases in between. The CDR3 sequence is 14 residues long. CDR3 protein: CASSLRGLNTEAFF. In DNA form, the CDR3 reads TGTGCCAGCAGTTTAAGGGGCTTGAACACTGAAGCTTTCTTT.

The gene calls are TRBV20-1 and TRBJ2-3; 13 positions agree with TRBD2. Losses at the gene ends were 6 bases for V and 5 bases for J; bases not matched to a gene: 8. The germline gives CDR1 DFQATT, CDR2 SNEGSKA (reference sequence). The CDR3 consists of 15 residues. The CDR3 DNA sequence: TGCAGTGCGCCTACTAGCGGGGGGGCCTTAGATACGCAGTATTTT. It yields the protein CSAPTSGGALDTQYF.

This chain connects TRBV5-1 to TRBJ2-1; TRBD2 matches 16 bases. CDR3 length: 17 residues. Unmatched junction bases numbered 9, after V lost 4 bases and J lost 8 bases. CDR1 is SGHRS and CDR2 is YFSETQ in the germline V gene. The CDR3 spells CASSLGTSGGARDEQFF. The CDR3 DNA reads as TGCGCCAGCAGCCTTGGGACTAGCGGGGGGGCGCGTGATGAGCAGTTCTTC.

The rearrangement joins TRBV5-1 to TRBJ2-2; TRBD2 matches at 8 bases. CDR3 length: 16 residues. Germline V gives CDR1 SGHRS, CDR2 YFSETQ. V shed 1 base, J shed 2 bases, and the junction held 4 bases outside the gene matches. CDR3 residues: CASSLIAGSNTGELFF. As DNA, the CDR3 is TGCGCCAGCAGCTTGATAGCGGGATCAAACACCGGGGAGCTGTTTTTT.

V and J are TRBV5-1 and TRBJ1-5; the D gene is possibly TRBD1 (5 bases). Trimming cost V 0 bases and J 4 bases, with 8 bases left between them. Germline loops: CDR1 SGHRS, CDR2 YFSETQ. This CDR3 has 14 residues. The CDR3 DNA reads TGCGCCAGCAGCTTGGAAGACAGAAATCAGCCCCAGCATTTT. Protein: CASSLEDRNQPQHF.

This CDR3 reads CASSLAAGANVLTF. The CDR3 coding sequence is TGTGCCAGCAGCTTAGCGGCTGGGGCCAACGTCCTGACTTTC. This rearrangement joins TRBV7-3 to TRBJ2-6; the D is unclear. This CDR3 has 14 amino acids. V was shortened by 2 bases and J by 2 bases, with 4 bases between the two germline ends. Germline values: CDR1 SGHTA, CDR2 FQGTGA.

V and J are TRBV29-1 and TRBJ2-6; 8 nucleotides agree with TRBD1. Looked up from germline, CDR1 is SQVTM and CDR2 is ANQGSEA. The CDR3 covers 17 residues. J lost 0 bases, V lost 4 bases, and 8 bases had no gene match. CDR3: CSVGSRGPISGANVLTF. As DNA, the CDR3 is TGCAGCGTTGGCTCCAGGGGGCCCATCTCTGGGGCCAACGTCCTGACTTTC. Looking up the rest from reference TRBV29-1 and TRBJ2-6 gives the full variable domain: SAVISQKPSRDICQRGTSLTIQCQVDSQVTMMFWYRQQPGQSLTLIATANQGSEATYESGFVIDKFPISRPNLTFSTLTVSNMSPEDSSIYLCSVGSRGPISGANVLTFGAGSRLTVL.

This clonotype has just a few counts. The chain carries TRBV2 and TRBJ2-3, with 9 bases identical to TRBD2. The length of the CDR3 is 15 residues. Germline CDR1 is SNHLY and CDR2 is FYNNEI. Trimming at V came to 6 bases and at J to 6 bases, leaving 10 bases not matched to a gene. CDR3 residues: CASRLAGLKGDTQYF. CDR3 DNA sequence: TGTGCCAGCAGGCTAGCGGGACTGAAGGGCGATACGCAGTATTTT.

V and J are TRBV3-1 and TRBJ1-4; D perhaps matches TRBD1 (6 bases). Germline-derived CDR1 and CDR2 are LGHDT and YNNKEL (reference sequence). V was pared by 4 bases and J by 5 bases, with 11 bases between. CDR3 length: 14 amino acids. The DNA for the CDR3 is TGTGCCAGCAGCCGTGGACAGAACAATGAAAAACTGTTTTTT. It is translated as CASSRGQNNEKLFF.

The chain joins TRBV6-5 to TRBJ2-1; 7 nucleotides line up with TRBD1. Germline V CDR1 and CDR2: MNHEY, SVGAGI. CDR3 length equals 16 residues. After removal of 5 bases from V and 2 bases from J, the junction contained 9 bases not matched to a gene. The CDR3 DNA follows: TGTGCCAGCAGTAAAACCCGACAGGGCCCCTACAATGAGCAGTTCTTC. This encodes CASSKTRQGPYNEQFF.

The CDR3 DNA sequence: TGCAGCGACCACCTACCACGAGATACGCAGTATTTT. The encoded protein is CSDHLPRDTQYF. The chain joins TRBV29-1 to TRBJ2-3; D is unclear. Germline CDR1 and CDR2: SQVTM and ANQGSEA. Trimming pared 7 bases from V and 5 bases from J, leaving 13 bases between. The CDR3 length is 12 residues.

CDR3 region: CASSQTSNNEQFF. DNA for the CDR3: TGTGCCAGCAGCCAGACTAGCAACAATGAGCAGTTCTTC. The rearrangement uses TRBV6-5 and TRBJ2-1; 7 nucleotides match TRBD2. This CDR3 comprises 13 residues. J gave up 5 bases and V 6 bases, and 4 bases lay outside the gene matches. Germline V gene lookup returns CDR1 MNHEY and CDR2 SVGAGI.

The V call is TRBV15, the J call TRBJ2-7; 7 bases line up with TRBD1. Germline V CDR1 and CDR2: LNHNV, YYDKDF (reference sequence). The junction had 8 bases not matched to a gene; V was cut back by 0 bases and J by 3 bases. The CDR3 runs 16 residues. The CDR3 here is CATSRDLGQSIYEQYF. The CDR3 bases are TGTGCCACCAGCAGAGATCTGGGACAGAGTATCTACGAGCAGTACTTC.

The chain joins TRBV12-3 or TRBV12-4 to TRBJ1-1; 10 nucleotides agree with TRBD1. The J segment lost 5 bases and the V segment lost 5 bases, leaving 5 bases of the junction unmatched. This CDR3 comprises 14 residues. CDR3 coding DNA: TGTGCCAGCAGTGAGGGACAGGGGTTTACTGAAGCTTTCTTT. It is translated as CASSEGQGFTEAFF.

The chain joins TRBV19 to TRBJ2-3; D gene unclear. V was shortened by 3 bases and J by 6 bases, with 7 bases between the two germline ends. There are 12 residues in the CDR3. Germline CDR1 and CDR2: LNHDA and SQIVND (reference sequence). The CDR3 bases are TGTGCCAGTAGTATTGTCCGGGATACGCAGTATTTT. This sequence encodes CASSIVRDTQYF.

The chain uses TRBV2 and TRBJ2-3, with 7 bases identical to TRBD2. This CDR3 is 16 amino acids long. CDR1 and CDR2 from the germline V gene are SNHLY and FYNNEI. J was trimmed by 6 bases and V by 4 bases; bases with no gene match: 13. The CDR3 sequence is CASSGSGGRPWDTQYF. CDR3 in DNA: TGTGCCAGCAGTGGATCCGGGGGGAGGCCTTGGGATACGCAGTATTTT.

The table lists this clonotype with a few counts. The chain uses TRBV7-2 and TRBJ1-4, with D tentatively TRBD1 (5 bases). The CDR3 extends over 15 amino acids. The V end was cut by 4 bases, the J end by 8 bases, with 17 bases between. CDR1 is SGHTA, CDR2 FQGNSA, per germline. As DNA, the CDR3 is TGTGCCAGCAGCTCTTCGACAGCCCTGGGGGAAAAACTGTTTTTT. It encodes CASSSSTALGEKLFF.

The chain carries TRBV28 and TRBJ2-7, with TRBD2 as a possible D gene (6 bases). Germline loops: CDR1 MDHEN, CDR2 SYDVKM. Trimming cost V 1 base and J 1 base, with 11 bases left between them. The CDR3 contains 15 residues. The DNA for the CDR3 is TGTGCCAGCAGTTTATACGGGAGCAGGTCCTACGAGCAGTACTTC. This translates into CASSLYGSRSYEQYF.

The gene calls are TRBV5-6 and TRBJ1-1; D is uncertain. V gave up 4 bases and J gave up 2 bases, with 24 bases separating them. The CDR3 has 18 residues. Germline V gene data show CDR1 as SGHDT and CDR2 as YYEEEE. DNA for the CDR3: TGTGCCAGCAGCCCGATGGTAGACATCCCCGGCCGAAACACTGAAGCTTTCTTT. Its translation is CASSPMVDIPGRNTEAFF. Full variable domain (rest looked up from reference TRBV5-6 and TRBJ1-1): DAGVTQSPTHLIKTRGQQVTLRCSPKSGHDTVSWYQQALGQGPQFIFQYYEEEERQRGNFPDRFSGHQFPNYSSELNVNALLLGDSALYLCASSPMVDIPGRNTEAFFGQGTRLTVV.

The rearrangement joins TRBV3-1 to TRBJ2-3, with D unresolved. The CDR3 has 13 amino acids. V lost 4 bases and J lost 4, with 9 bases in between. Germline V gene lookup returns CDR1 LGHDT and CDR2 YNNKEL (reference sequence). CDR3 amino acids: CASSPSAPDTQYF. In DNA form, the CDR3 reads TGTGCCAGCAGCCCGTCGGCTCCAGATACGCAGTATTTT.